The 29 T cell receptor beta chains listed next were all sequenced from one sample in a study of T cell repertoires in aging, cancer and after chemotherapy. Amplification of TCR beta used genomic DNA extracted from peripheral blood. Multiplex touch-down PCR with TRB-A/B primers amplified rearranged V-D-J TRB sequences. TCRdb called the multiplex PCR reads again in MiXCR, with one record for every CDR3 protein. The sample lists 2,000 to 2,500 distinct CDR3 sequences, around 22% seen once, with 7.5% to 9.5% in the top ten. Sequencing was done on a sample of blood. The origin of the receptors is a human donor with a blood cancer.

Only a few counts were recorded for this clonotype. This chain joins TRBV20-1 and TRBJ2-6; 7 positions agree with TRBD1. The germline gives CDR1 DFQATT, CDR2 SNEGSKA (reference sequence). Trimming took 3 bases from V and 2 from J; bases not matched to a gene: 4. This CDR3 has 15 amino acids. This chain's CDR3 is CSASAGGAGANVLTF. The CDR3 nucleotides are TGCAGTGCTAGTGCAGGGGGTGCTGGGGCCAACGTCCTGACTTTC.

The rearrangement joins TRBV20-1 to TRBJ1-4; possibly TRBD1 for D (5 bases). The CDR3 is made up of 15 amino acids. CDR1 is DFQATT and CDR2 is SNEGSKA in the germline V gene (reference sequence). Trimming pared 0 bases from V and 5 bases from J, leaving 13 bases between. CDR3 bases: TGCAGTGCTAGAGAAAGGGGCAGGGTCAATGAAAAACTGTTTTTT. This codes for CSARERGRVNEKLFF.

By share of the sample, this clonotype is medium-sized (0.01 to 0.1%). The chain is built from TRBV6-2 or TRBV6-3 and TRBJ2-7; possible D gene TRBD1, 6 bases. Deletions cut 7 bases from V and 2 bases from J, with 15 bases between. From germline, CDR1 is MNHEY and CDR2 SVGEGT. There are 14 residues in the CDR3. The CDR3 is CASTVQGAAYEQYF. DNA for the CDR3: TGTGCCAGCACGGTACAGGGTGCAGCCTACGAGCAGTACTTC.

This clonotype counts as medium-sized. The chain links TRBV6-5 to TRBJ2-1; 11 nucleotides line up with TRBD2. V lost 6 bases and J lost 6; bases outside the gene matches: 10. CDR1 is MNHEY, CDR2 SVGAGI, per germline. There are 16 residues in the CDR3. The CDR3 region has the DNA TGTGCCAGCAGCACTACTCTAGCGGGAGGCCTCAATGAGCAGTTCTTC. It translates to CASSTTLAGGLNEQFF.

By its share, this clonotype is medium-sized. This chain links TRBV15 with TRBJ2-5; the match to TRBD2 covers 11 bases. The CDR3 length is 19 residues. CDR1 LNHNV and CDR2 YYDKDF come from the germline V gene (reference sequence). V lost 3 bases, J lost 2 bases, and 14 bases stayed unmatched. CDR3 nucleotide sequence: TGTGCCACCAGCAGCGCAGTCTTGACTAGCGGGATTCCTCAAGAGACCCAGTACTTC. Translation: CATSSAVLTSGIPQETQYF.

Details on this clonotype: Relative to the germline gene, one junction end is altered; a read error may explain this. The chain is built from TRBV5-1 and TRBJ2-3; perhaps TRBD1 as D (6 bases). The CDR3 covers 18 residues. In germline, CDR1 is SGHRS, CDR2 YFSETQ. The CDR3 DNA is TGTGCCAGAAGCTTACCCTCGGACAGTCCCATTTTAGGTATGACGCAGTATTTT. It encodes CARSLPSDSPILGMTQYF. The full variable domain, in which reference TRBV5-1 and TRBJ2-3 provide the parts outside the CDR3, is KAGVTQTPRYLIKTRGQQVTLSCSPISGHRSVSWYQQTPGQGLQFLFEYFSETQRNKGNFPGRFSGRQFSNSRSEMNVSTLELGDSALYLCARSLPSDSPILGMTQYFGPGTRLTVL.

The V call is TRBV4-3, the J call TRBJ2-3, with 7 bases identical to TRBD2. After removal of 1 base from V and 0 bases from J, the junction contained 10 bases not matched to a gene. The CDR3 length is 18 residues. Germline V lookup: CDR1 LGHNA, CDR2 YSLEER. CDR3: CASSQGREQPSSTDTQYF. The CDR3 DNA sequence: TGCGCCAGCAGCCAAGGGCGGGAGCAACCTTCTAGCACAGATACGCAGTATTTT.

The CDR3 spells CSAGPGLAGGGGAQYF. The CDR3 bases are TGCAGTGCTGGACCGGGACTAGCGGGAGGCGGGGGGGCGCAGTATTTT. The rearrangement joins TRBV20-1 to TRBJ2-3; 15 positions agree with TRBD2. Germline CDR1 and CDR2: DFQATT and SNEGSKA (reference sequence). V trimming: 5 bases; J trimming: 10 bases; junction bases outside the gene matches: 13. The CDR3 is made up of 16 amino acids.

This clonotype was seen more than once but under ten times. This rearrangement joins TRBV11-2 to TRBJ2-3; D is unclear. In germline, CDR1 is SGHAT, CDR2 FQNNGV. Trimming removed 1 base from V and 6 bases from J, with 20 bases in between. This CDR3 has 17 amino acids. CDR3 protein: CASSLVGVDPDLDTQYF. The CDR3 DNA reads as TGTGCCAGCAGCTTAGTGGGTGTTGACCCCGACCTGGATACGCAGTATTTT.

In the case of this clonotype: A much larger clone is a single base away; this may be a read error. The rearrangement links TRBV6-6 to TRBJ1-6; the D gene is possibly TRBD1 (6 bases). The CDR3 extends over 16 amino acids. Germline lookup yields CDR1 MNHNY and CDR2 SVGAGI (reference sequence). CDR3 region: CASRLGGGGSNSSLHF. The CDR3 nucleotides are TGTGCCAGCAGACTAGGGGGGGGGGGTTCCAATTCATCCCTCCACTTT.

This clonotype qualifies as medium-sized. The chain couples TRBV6-1 to TRBJ2-7; 9 bases are a match to TRBD1. The V gene's germline CDR1 is MNHNS and CDR2 SASEGT. With V trimmed by 7 bases and J by 2 bases, 6 bases remained unmatched. The CDR3 runs to 14 residues. The CDR3 loop is CASTRTGVPYEQYF. CDR3 bases: TGTGCCAGCACGAGGACAGGGGTTCCCTACGAGCAGTACTTC.

This chain uses TRBV25-1 with TRBJ1-1, with a tentative D call TRBD1 (5 bases). Trimming shortened V by 6 bases and J by 5 bases, and 19 bases separated the two germline ends. The CDR3 covers 15 residues. Germline V gene lookup returns CDR1 MGHDK and CDR2 SYGVNS. As DNA, the CDR3 is TGTGCCAGCAGCGACCCCCAGGGTGGCAATACTGAAGCTTTCTTT. Residues: CASSDPQGGNTEAFF.

This clonotype is medium-sized in the sample. The gene calls are TRBV6-4 and TRBJ2-3, with 9 nucleotides matching TRBD2. Per germline, CDR1 MRHNA and CDR2 SNTAGT. J was trimmed by 4 bases and V by 3 bases; bases with no gene match: 8. The CDR3 length is 16 residues. This CDR3 reads CASSDLSGGGADTQYF. CDR3 DNA sequence: TGTGCCAGCAGTGATCTTAGCGGGGGAGGCGCAGATACGCAGTATTTT.

For this clonotype: An end of the junction differs from the germline gene, which may be a read error. The CDR3 protein is CASGLIAGSGNTIYF. The CDR3 DNA sequence: TGTGCCAGCGGCTTAATAGCGGGGTCTGGAAACACCATATATTTT. The chain has TRBV7-2 and TRBJ1-3; D remains unclear. Germline CDR1 reads SGHTA; CDR2 reads FQGNSA. CDR3 size: 15 residues.

This clonotype was observed a few times. This chain uses TRBV28 with TRBJ2-6; the D gene is possibly TRBD1 (6 bases). From germline, CDR1 is MDHEN and CDR2 SYDVKM. Trimming cost V 10 bases and J 2 bases, with 9 bases left between them. This CDR3 region has 13 residues. CDR3 coding DNA: TGTGCCACCAGGGGTACTGGGGCCAACGTCCTGACTTTC. Residues: CATRGTGANVLTF.

The CDR3 region has the DNA TGCGCCAGCAGTACTTTTATACGACCGCAGAAGACCCAGTACTTC. This sequence encodes CASSTFIRPQKTQYF. This rearrangement joins TRBV10-2 to TRBJ2-5, with D unclear. Looked up from germline, CDR1 is WSHSY and CDR2 is SAAADI. Trimming pared 5 bases from V and 6 bases from J, leaving 19 bases between. The CDR3 extends over 15 amino acids.

The chain combines TRBV20-1 with TRBJ2-5, with a tentative D call TRBD2 (6 bases). V lost 1 base and J 5 bases, leaving 14 bases between the germline ends. The germline CDR1 and CDR2 sequences are DFQATT and SNEGSKA (reference sequence). This CDR3 region has 14 residues. CDR3: CSARAGDVAETQYF. CDR3 DNA sequence: TGCAGTGCTAGAGCGGGAGACGTCGCCGAGACCCAGTACTTC.

The table lists this clonotype with a few counts. The V and J genes are TRBV5-1 and TRBJ1-2; D not certain. The CDR3 is 12 residues long. Trimming took 4 bases from V and 5 from J, leaving 9 bases between them. Germline values: CDR1 SGHRS, CDR2 YFSETQ. CDR3 sequence reads: CASSPTGYGYTF. The CDR3 DNA sequence: TGCGCCAGCAGCCCGACGGGGTATGGCTACACCTTC.

Points on this clonotype: A much more abundant neighbour one base away suggests this may be a read error. The chain links TRBV18 to TRBJ2-5; D gene ambiguous. Germline-derived CDR1 and CDR2 are KGHSH and LQKENI. The CDR3 extends over 11 amino acids. The CDR3 nucleotides are TGTGCCAGATCCTCCCAAGGGACCCAGTACTTC. It specifies CARSSQGTQYF.

The chain joins TRBV5-4 to TRBJ2-1; TRBD1 matches 9 bases. CDR3 length: 17 residues. Trimming removed 0 bases from V and 9 bases from J; junction bases left unmatched: 13. The germline gives CDR1 SGHNT, CDR2 YYREEE (reference sequence). DNA for the CDR3: TGTGCCAGCAGCTTGGTGGGACAGGGTTTGCTCAATGGTGAGCAGTTCTTC. This codes for CASSLVGQGLLNGEQFF.

By proportion, this clonotype is medium-sized. This rearrangement joins TRBV6-1 to TRBJ1-1, with D unclear. The length of the CDR3 is 10 residues. Between the trimmed V and J ends, which lost 5 bases and 8 bases, there was a span of 6 bases. Germline CDR1 MNHNS, CDR2 SASEGT. CDR3 region: CASSTHEAFF. DNA of the CDR3: TGTGCCAGCAGTACCCACGAAGCTTTCTTT.

This chain links TRBV6-4 with TRBJ2-7; D unresolved. The CDR3 covers 15 residues. CDR1 and CDR2 (germline): MRHNA, SNTAGT. Deletions cut 3 bases from V and 3 bases from J, with 15 bases between. CDR3 nucleotide sequence: TGTGCCAGCAGTGAGCGGCAAGATAAAGGCTACGAGCAGTACTTC. This sequence encodes CASSERQDKGYEQYF.

This clonotype is labeled medium-sized (0.01 to 0.1%). The rearrangement links TRBV6-2 or TRBV6-3 to TRBJ2-7; 7 nucleotides align to TRBD1. J lost 1 base, V lost 5 bases, and 11 bases had no gene match. CDR1 MNHEY and CDR2 SVGEGT come from the germline V gene. The CDR3 contains 16 residues. CDR3 sequence (DNA): TGTGCCAGCAGTCGAAATACGGGACAGCCGTCCTACGAGCAGTACTTC. This translates into CASSRNTGQPSYEQYF.

This clonotype came up a few times. This chain uses TRBV6-4 with TRBJ1-2; D ambiguous. Germline V gene sequence: CDR1 MRHNA, CDR2 SNTAGT. This CDR3 is 16 amino acids long. The V end was cut by 4 bases, the J end by 8 bases, with 23 bases between. CDR3: CASSGEADGPSGGYTF. CDR3 sequence (DNA): TGTGCCAGCAGTGGTGAAGCGGACGGACCCTCCGGGGGCTACACCTTC.

By share, this clonotype counts as medium-sized. V usage is TRBV6-2 or TRBV6-3 and J usage is TRBJ1-2, with 9 bases lining up with TRBD1. The CDR3 is made up of 13 amino acids. Germline V gene data show CDR1 as MNHEY and CDR2 as SVGEGT. Trimming at V came to 7 bases and at J to 5 bases, leaving 5 bases not matched to a gene. The DNA of the CDR3 is TGTGCCAGCATTACGACAGGGGGATATGGCTACACCTTC. Protein sequence: CASITTGGYGYTF.

This clonotype rates as medium-sized. The genes are TRBV13 and TRBJ2-5; TRBD1 agrees at 7 bases. This CDR3 is 15 amino acids long. The V and J ends lost 4 bases and 5 bases, in that order; junction bases with no gene match: 10. The germline gives CDR1 PRHDT, CDR2 FYEKMQ (reference sequence). The CDR3 nucleotides read TGTGCCAGCAGCTGGGCACAGGGGATCAAGGAGACCCAGTACTTC. As protein: CASSWAQGIKETQYF.

This clonotype was observed a few times. The chain uses TRBV4-1 and TRBJ1-3; the D is unclear. The germline V gene encodes CDR1 MGHRA and CDR2 YSYEKL. V lost 0 bases to trimming and J lost 4 bases, with 13 bases between them. This CDR3 is built from 16 residues. In DNA form, the CDR3 reads TGCGCCAGCAGCCAAGATCAGGCAGCTGGGGGAAACACCATATATTTT. Translation gives CASSQDQAAGGNTIYF.

This chain uses TRBV10-2 with TRBJ2-1; D not resolved. The length of the CDR3 is 11 residues. The germline V and J ends were trimmed by 4 bases and 10 bases, with 8 bases remaining between them. Germline CDR1 is WSHSY and CDR2 is SAAADI. The CDR3 sequence: CASSGAPEQFF. CDR3 bases: TGCGCCAGCAGTGGGGCGCCGGAGCAGTTCTTC.

The rearrangement joins TRBV20-1 to TRBJ2-7; 9 positions match TRBD2. Germline V CDR1 and CDR2: DFQATT, SNEGSKA (reference sequence). Germline trimming cut 3 bases from V and 0 bases from J; bases unmatched to any gene: 12. CDR3 size: 17 residues. CDR3: CSASLGSGSLSSYEQYF. DNA for the CDR3: TGCAGTGCTAGCCTTGGTAGCGGGAGCCTTAGCTCCTACGAGCAGTACTTC.